Each of the 13 T cell receptor beta chains below was sequenced from the same sample in a study of CD8 T cells in Susac syndrome. Reverse transcription used about 0.5 to 1 ug RNA and random hexamers. TCRdb used MiXCR to reprocess the immunoSEQ multiplex PCR reads, holding one entry per CDR3 protein. Here the sample spans approximately 190,000 distinct CDR3 sequences, almost 96% being singletons. Sequencing input: CD4+ T cells from PBMCs. The receptor source for this set is a human donor with Susac syndrome.

The chain links TRBV7-2 to TRBJ1-3; D not resolved. Trimming took 1 base from V and 0 from J, leaving 10 bases between them. CDR1 and CDR2 from the germline V gene are SGHTA and FQGNSA. The CDR3 loop spans 16 amino acids. The CDR3 nucleotides read TGTGCCAGCAGCTTAGGACCCCTGGTCTCTGGAAACACCATATATTTT. Translating gives CASSLGPLVSGNTIYF.

The genes are TRBV9 and TRBJ1-2; D is uncertain. Germline loops: CDR1 SGDLS, CDR2 YYNGEE. Trimming took off 3 bases at V and 2 bases at J, with 8 bases between the two ends. The CDR3 has 13 residues. In DNA form, the CDR3 reads TGTGCCAGCAGCGCCGACGGGAACTATGGCTACACCTTC. It codes for CASSADGNYGYTF.

The rearrangement joins TRBV20-1 to TRBJ1-1; the D is unclear. Germline V gene sequence: CDR1 DFQATT, CDR2 SNEGSKA (reference sequence). The ends were cut back, 0 bases at V and 0 bases at J, with 14 bases in the middle. The CDR3 has 16 amino acids. The CDR3: CSARDRQWAVNTEAFF. The CDR3 nucleotides are TGCAGTGCTAGAGATAGGCAATGGGCGGTGAACACTGAAGCTTTCTTT.

V and J are TRBV27 and TRBJ2-2; D is unclear. Per germline, CDR1 MNHEY and CDR2 SMNVEV (reference sequence). This CDR3 comprises 15 residues. Trimming took off 3 bases at V and 7 bases at J, with 15 bases between the two ends. The CDR3 spells CASSLEAPMGGELFF. The CDR3 DNA is TGTGCCAGCAGTTTGGAAGCCCCTATGGGCGGGGAGCTGTTTTTT.

The chain carries TRBV9 and TRBJ1-6; D unresolved. The V end lost 0 bases, the J end lost 9 bases, and 4 bases lay between the germline ends. CDR3 length: 12 residues. Germline V gives CDR1 SGDLS, CDR2 YYNGEE. CDR3 sequence: CASSVEGSPLHF. Written as DNA, the CDR3 is TGTGCCAGCAGCGTAGAGGGTTCACCCCTCCACTTT.

The chain uses TRBV3-1 and TRBJ1-3, with D uncertain. Germline assignment: CDR1 LGHDT and CDR2 YNNKEL (reference sequence). The CDR3 loop spans 17 amino acids. Trimming stripped 1 base from V and 0 bases from J, with 13 bases between. CDR3 residues: CASSQGLGVLSGNTIYF. In nucleotides, the CDR3 is TGTGCCAGCAGCCAAGGACTCGGGGTGCTCTCTGGAAACACCATATATTTT.

This rearrangement joins TRBV7-2 to TRBJ2-1, with unresolved D. Germline lookup yields CDR1 SGHTA and CDR2 FQGNSA. V lost 4 bases, J lost 5 bases, and 12 bases lay in between. The CDR3 totals 14 residues. The CDR3 coding sequence is TGTGCCAGCAGCTACGGCCCGGAGCACAATGAGCAGTTCTTC. Protein: CASSYGPEHNEQFF.

The V gene is TRBV30, the J gene TRBJ1-4; D is perhaps TRBD1 (5 bases). The germline gives CDR1 GTSNPN, CDR2 SVGIG (reference sequence). The V gene lost 3 bases and the J gene lost 0 bases, with 14 bases spanning the gap. The CDR3 extends over 16 amino acids. CDR3 sequence reads: CAWSAGIGATNEKLFF. DNA for the CDR3: TGTGCCTGGAGCGCAGGGATAGGGGCAACTAATGAAAAACTGTTTTTT. Together with reference TRBV30 and TRBJ1-4, the CDR3 gives the full variable domain: SQTIHQWPATLVQPVGSPLSLECTVEGTSNPNLYWYRQAAGRGLQLLFYSVGIGQISSEVPQNLSASRPQDRQFILSSKKLLLSDSGFYLCAWSAGIGATNEKLFFGSGTQLSVL.

The chain couples TRBV5-4 to TRBJ1-2; D uncertain. The V and J ends lost 3 bases and 2 bases respectively, with 11 bases between them. Germline CDR1 and CDR2: SGHNT and YYREEE (reference sequence). The CDR3 contains 14 residues. The CDR3 is CASSSMDGNYGYTF. The CDR3 DNA follows: TGTGCCAGCAGCTCGATGGACGGAAACTATGGCTACACCTTC.

The genes are TRBV29-1 and TRBJ2-3; 10 bases agree with TRBD2. The J segment lost 3 bases and the V segment lost 7 bases, leaving 7 bases of the junction unmatched. The CDR3 extends over 14 amino acids. In germline, CDR1 is SQVTM, CDR2 ANQGSEA. In nucleotides, the CDR3 is TGCAGCGGATCAGCGGGGGGGTTGACAGATACGCAGTATTTT. This sequence encodes CSGSAGGLTDTQYF.

This clonotype occurred once. V is TRBV10-3 and J is TRBJ2-3; tentatively, D is TRBD1 (6 bases). V lost 7 bases to trimming and J lost 2 bases, with 13 bases between them. The CDR3 extends over 14 amino acids. Looked up from germline, CDR1 is ENHRY and CDR2 is SYGVKD. CDR3 coding DNA: TGTGCCATCAAGACAGAGGGGGTCACAGATACGCAGTATTTT. Amino acid sequence: CAIKTEGVTDTQYF.

This sequence joins TRBV20-1 and TRBJ2-3; 8 nucleotides match TRBD1. The CDR3 consists of 14 residues. The germline gives CDR1 DFQATT, CDR2 SNEGSKA (reference sequence). J lost 1 base, V lost 5 bases, and 5 bases had no gene match. The CDR3 spells CSAGRTGRTDTQYF. CDR3 DNA: TGCAGTGCTGGGCGGACAGGGCGCACAGATACGCAGTATTTT.

The chain links TRBV7-9 to TRBJ2-1; 7 bases fit TRBD2. Germline V lookup: CDR1 SEHNR, CDR2 FQNEAQ (reference sequence). The CDR3 runs 14 residues. V shed 5 bases, J shed 5 bases, and the junction held 6 bases outside the gene matches. The CDR3 here is CASSPTSANNEQFF. CDR3 bases: TGTGCCAGCAGCCCAACTAGCGCCAACAATGAGCAGTTCTTC.